The 10 T cell receptor beta chains listed next were all sequenced from one sample in a study of T cell responses to AZD1222 COVID-19 vaccine. Only in-frame clones appear in the TCRdb table, and some are missing; sequencing was by immunoSEQ multiplex PCR. The sample records 70,000 to 100,000 clones, 75% to 90% being singletons. The sequencing used peripheral blood, collected 28 days after the second AZD1222 dose. Source of these receptors: an adult who received the AZD1222 COVID-19 vaccine.

The rearrangement joins TRBV18 to TRBJ2-3; D remains ambiguous. Trimming left V 3 bases short and J 0 bases short, with 16 bases between. CDR3 length: 17 amino acids. The germline V gene encodes CDR1 KGHSH and CDR2 LQKENI. The CDR3 coding sequence is TGTGCCAGCTCACCGAACCGCGACACGCAAAGCACAGATACGCAGTATTTT. Protein sequence: CASSPNRDTQSTDTQYF. The complete variable domain, with remaining parts taken from reference TRBV18 and TRBJ2-3, reads NAGVMQNPRHLVRRRGQEARLRCSPMKGHSHVYWYRQLPEEGLKFMVYLQKENIIDESGMPKERFSAEFPKEGPSILRIQQVVRGDSAAYFCASSPNRDTQSTDTQYFGPGTRLTVL.

The chain is built from TRBV30 and TRBJ1-6; D uncertain. Trimming stripped 1 base from V and 0 bases from J, with 7 bases between. The CDR3 loop spans 15 amino acids. In germline, CDR1 is GTSNPN, CDR2 SVGIG (reference sequence). In DNA, the CDR3 is TGTGCCTGGAGTGGACTCAGCTCCTATAATTCACCCCTCCACTTT. Translating it yields CAWSGLSSYNSPLHF. Together with reference TRBV30 and TRBJ1-6, the CDR3 gives the full variable domain: SQTIHQWPATLVQPVGSPLSLECTVEGTSNPNLYWYRQAAGRGLQLLFYSVGIGQISSEVPQNLSASRPQDRQFILSSKKLLLSDSGFYLCAWSGLSSYNSPLHFGNGTRLTVT.

This clone showed up just a few times. The chain couples TRBV7-9 to TRBJ1-3; 9 bases are a match to TRBD1. J gave up 0 bases and V 1 base, and 4 bases lay outside the gene matches. This CDR3 has 17 residues. CDR1 and CDR2 (germline): SEHNR, FQNEAQ (reference sequence). This CDR3 reads CASSLGQGEGSGNTIYF. CDR3 bases: TGTGCCAGCAGCTTAGGACAGGGGGAAGGCTCTGGAAACACCATATATTTT.

The chain employs TRBV10-1 and TRBJ2-1; possible D gene TRBD1, 5 bases. Germline V gene data show CDR1 as WNHNN and CDR2 as SYGVQD (reference sequence). The V end was cut by 0 bases, the J end by 4 bases, with 10 bases between. This CDR3 has 15 residues. The CDR3 spells CASSESGRAYNEQFF. The CDR3 nucleotides read TGCGCCAGCAGTGAGTCTGGCAGGGCTTACAATGAGCAGTTCTTC.

For the CDR3, the DNA is TGTGCCAGCAGTGTAATGCCAAAAGACAGGGTCTCTGGAAACACCATATATTTT. Translated: CASSVMPKDRVSGNTIYF. The V gene is TRBV2, the J gene TRBJ1-3; 7 bases line up with TRBD1. The CDR3 is 18 amino acids. Germline V CDR1 and CDR2: SNHLY, FYNNEI. With V trimmed by 4 bases and J by 0 bases, 12 bases remained unmatched.

The rearrangement links TRBV21-1 to TRBJ1-5. TRBV21-1 is labeled a pseudogene. CDR3 length: 17 residues. The CDR3 bases are TGTGCCAGCAGCAAAATGCAGGAAGGGTATTTGGATCAGCCCCAGCATTTT. Amino acids: CASSKMQEGYLDQPQHF.

The V call is TRBV11-2, the J call TRBJ1-4; 8 bases are a match to TRBD1. In germline, CDR1 is SGHAT, CDR2 FQNNGV. This CDR3 region has 14 residues. V lost 1 base to trimming and J lost 8 bases; unmatched junction nucleotides: 3. CDR3 nucleotides: TGTGCCAGCAGCTTAGGGACAGGGAACGAAAAACTGTTTTTT. Its protein is CASSLGTGNEKLFF.

This clone appeared once. An end of the junction does not agree with germline; a read error may underlie this. The chain carries TRBV29-1 and TRBJ2-1; 13 bases are a match to TRBD2. This CDR3 has 15 amino acids. The V gene's germline CDR1 is SQVTM and CDR2 ANQGSEA. CDR3 bases: TGCAGCGTTGAACCCGGGACTAGCGGGATCAATGAGCGGTTCTTC. It translates to CSVEPGTSGINERFF.

The rearrangement links TRBV30 to TRBJ2-2; D is uncertain. V lost 0 bases and J lost 3, with 8 bases in between. The CDR3 has 14 amino acids. CDR1 and CDR2 (germline): GTSNPN, SVGIG (reference sequence). The CDR3 here is CAWSVQLYTGELFF. The DNA of the CDR3 is TGTGCCTGGAGTGTACAGCTGTACACCGGGGAGCTGTTTTTT.

The J gene is TRBJ2-5, the V gene TRBV5-1, with TRBD2 matching 12 bases. Per the germline V gene, CDR1 is SGHRS and CDR2 is YFSETQ. There are 16 residues in the CDR3. The V and J ends lost 4 bases and 1 base, in that order; junction bases with no gene match: 5. The DNA for the CDR3 is TGCGCCAGCAGCCGGACTAGCGGGGTGCTCCAAGAGACCCAGTACTTC. It yields the protein CASSRTSGVLQETQYF.